At least ten counts were recorded for the clone carrying this TCR beta chain. The antigen is undetermined. The sample comes from a study of human T cells and chemical hapten exposure. At the level of the study: On approximately 2 cm by approximately 2 cm of upper inner arm skin, sensitization was performed with 2% DPC. Diphenylcyclopropenone was applied weekly to patients' scalps across the approximately 25-week study. Study results and limitations: Donors had alopecia, so their immune response may differ from healthy people's.

Authors' processing steps: Approximately 99,000 TCRs per sample was the median, with a range of roughly 23,224 to 750,000. MiXCR, run by TCRdb on the RACE reads, gives a single entry per CDR3 protein. These V and J calls are TCRdb output, not the study's own analysis. Of under 400,000 distinct CDR3 sequences in the sample, roughly 5% were seen once. Time point reported: pre-sensitization, week 0. Treatment in this sample: therapeutic diphenylcyclopropenone sensitization with weekly scalp DPC. Germline-derived CDR1 and CDR2 are SGHTA and FQGNSA. The CDR3 consists of 15 residues. The V and J ends lost 0 bases and 4 bases, in that order; junction bases with no gene match: 1.

Sequences were derived from whole blood, sampled in connection with sensitization to the hapten diphenylcyclopropenone (DPC). The source of this sequence is a woman aged 50 to 65 with alopecia areata. Some clones in this sample may be carry-over from other donors' samples. The V and J genes are TRBV7-2 and TRBJ2-2; 8 nucleotides agree with TRBD1. CDR3 protein: CASSLADRATGELFF. In DNA form, the CDR3 reads TGTGCCAGCAGCTTAGCGGACAGGGCCACCGGGGAGCTGTTTTTT.